This passage covers 23 T cell receptor beta chains from one sample sequenced in a study of blood T cell repertoires in COVID-19 (dated by TCRdb to about 2020). Library method: the immunoSEQ multiplex PCR assay. The table was pulled from immuneACCESS by TCRdb, which kept in-frame rearrangements only. Such tables lose some clones; where checked, under half of the loss comes from unresolved V genes, and the rest has no known cause. The sample table shows around 84,000 clones, and around nine tenths are seen once. Around 7.8% of the sample is taken by the ten largest. The sequencing input was peripheral blood. These receptors all come from a man older than 75 with active or convalescent COVID-19.

This clone was observed a handful of times. The chain employs TRBV21-1 and TRBJ1-4; the table's D call, TRBD1, has no DNA check behind it. TRBV21-1 is recorded as a pseudogene. The CDR3 spans 17 residues. CDR3 in DNA: TGTGCCAGCATCGACAGTTCTGATTTTGCAACTAATGAAAAACTGTTTTTT. This translates into CASIDSSDFATNEKLFF.

This clone showed up just once. The chain combines TRBV19 with TRBJ1-1; 9 nucleotides agree with TRBD1. Germline V gene lookup returns CDR1 LNHDA and CDR2 SQIVND (reference sequence). Germline trimming cut 7 bases from V and 6 bases from J; bases unmatched to any gene: 6. This CDR3 has 13 residues. CDR3 in DNA: TGTGCCAGTACCACAGGGGGCAACGCTGAAGCTTTCTTT. Protein sequence: CASTTGGNAEAFF.

The chain couples TRBV2 to TRBJ1-5, with D possibly TRBD1 on 6 matching bases. This CDR3 is built from 14 residues. The germline V gene encodes CDR1 SNHLY and CDR2 FYNNEI. Trimming removed 6 bases at V and 4 bases at J, with 13 bases between. CDR3 nucleotides: TGTGCCAGCAGCAAACAGGGATTGAATCAGCCCCAGCATTTT. It specifies CASSKQGLNQPQHF.

This chain links TRBV27 with TRBJ2-3, with 7 bases fitting TRBD1. Germline loops: CDR1 MNHEY, CDR2 SMNVEV (reference sequence). The CDR3 runs 17 residues. Trimming took 6 bases from V and 4 from J; bases not matched to a gene: 16. In DNA, the CDR3 is TGTGCCAGCAGACGCACCCAGGGGACAGTTAGATCAGATACGCAGTATTTT. Translation: CASRRTQGTVRSDTQYF.

The CDR3 region is CASSYSTGTNEKLFF. The CDR3 DNA reads as TGTGCCAGCAGTTACTCGACAGGGACTAATGAAAAACTGTTTTTT. The chain uses TRBV6-5 and TRBJ1-4, with TRBD1 matching 7 bases. Germline V lookup: CDR1 MNHEY, CDR2 SVGAGI. This CDR3 comprises 15 residues. With V trimmed by 0 bases and J by 2 bases, 0 bases remained unmatched.

CDR3 protein: CASSHRETQYF. CDR3 DNA: TGTGCCAGCAGCCACAGGGAGACCCAGTACTTC. The chain combines TRBV3-1 (or the pseudogene TRBV3-2) with TRBJ2-5; D is unresolved. Per germline, CDR1 LGHDT and CDR2 YNNKEL (reference sequence). V was shortened by 3 bases and J by 5 bases, with 4 bases between the two germline ends. CDR3 length: 11 residues.

The chain employs TRBV28 and TRBJ1-1, with 7 bases that match TRBD1. The CDR3 runs 14 residues. The V segment lost 3 bases and the J segment 10 bases; nucleotides outside the gene matches: 11. CDR1 and CDR2 (germline): MDHEN, SYDVKM. This chain's CDR3 is CASSLEGAVAGAFF. DNA for the CDR3: TGTGCCAGCAGTTTGGAGGGGGCGGTTGCGGGAGCTTTCTTT.

The chain links TRBV9 to TRBJ2-3, with a weak D call TRBD2 (5 bases). Germline V gene lookup returns CDR1 SGDLS and CDR2 YYNGEE. The CDR3 extends over 15 amino acids. The V end lost 0 bases, the J end lost 1 base, and 9 bases lay between the germline ends. The CDR3 sequence: CASSVEIARTDTQYF. The CDR3, as DNA: TGTGCCAGCAGCGTAGAGATAGCGCGCACAGATACGCAGTATTTT.

The rearrangement uses TRBV19 and TRBJ2-7, with D unresolved. Germline-derived CDR1 and CDR2 are LNHDA and SQIVND (reference sequence). The CDR3 is 16 amino acids. V gave up 3 bases and J gave up 3 bases, with 18 bases separating them. This CDR3 is CASSISTSGDFYEQYV. For the CDR3, the DNA is TGTGCCAGTAGTATCAGTACCTCCGGAGATTTCTACGAGCAGTACGTC.

The V gene is TRBV11-2, the J gene TRBJ1-6, with D possibly being TRBD1 (5 bases). Germline V gene sequence: CDR1 SGHAT, CDR2 FQNNGV. CDR3 length: 13 residues. Trimming removed 5 bases from V and 14 bases from J, with 16 bases in between. DNA for the CDR3: TGTGCCAGCAGCCCCCGGGGGGGTGGTTCCCTCCACTTT. It translates to CASSPRGGGSLHF.

The chain couples TRBV5-1 to TRBJ1-1, with D perhaps TRBD1 (5 bases). The germline V gene has CDR1 SGHRS and CDR2 YFSETQ. The ends were cut back, 4 bases at V and 2 bases at J, with 12 bases in the middle. The CDR3 consists of 14 residues. CDR3 region: CASSRGEANTEAFF. The CDR3 nucleotides read TGCGCCAGCAGCCGAGGGGAGGCAAACACTGAAGCTTTCTTT.

The V gene is TRBV2, the J gene TRBJ1-4; 9 nucleotides agree with TRBD1. CDR1 and CDR2 from the germline V gene are SNHLY and FYNNEI. The V gene end was trimmed by 7 bases and the J gene end by 6 bases; junction bases not matched to a gene: 3. The CDR3 is 13 amino acids. The CDR3 nucleotides are TGTGCCAGCAAACGACAGGGGGATGAAAAACTGTTTTTT. Translation gives CASKRQGDEKLFF.

V is TRBV5-5 and J is TRBJ2-2; 9 bases are a match to TRBD2. The length of the CDR3 is 15 residues. V was pared by 5 bases and J by 2 bases, with 4 bases of the junction left unmatched. The germline CDR1 and CDR2 sequences are SGHKS and YYEKEE (reference sequence). CDR3 amino acids: CASSQTSGNTGELFF. The DNA of the CDR3 is TGTGCCAGCAGTCAGACTAGCGGAAACACCGGGGAGCTGTTTTTT.

The chain recombines TRBV5-3 with TRBJ1-5, with 10 positions matching TRBD1. TRBV5-3 has ORF status, its function being uncertain. The V and J ends lost 4 bases and 1 base, in that order; junction bases with no gene match: 8. This CDR3 region has 17 residues. The CDR3: CARSRGTGVRSNQPQHF. The CDR3 coding sequence is TGTGCCAGAAGCCGAGGGACAGGGGTGCGAAGCAATCAGCCCCAGCATTTT.

The chain uses TRBV5-6 and TRBJ2-5; D possibly corresponds to TRBD1 (6 bases). Germline values: CDR1 SGHDT, CDR2 YYEEEE. CDR3 size: 13 residues. Trimming stripped 4 bases from V and 2 bases from J, with 9 bases between. In DNA, the CDR3 is TGTGCCAGCAGCACAAGGGGGCAAGAGACCCAGTACTTC. As protein: CASSTRGQETQYF.

The gene calls are TRBV5-1 and TRBJ2-1, with 16 bases fitting TRBD2. Germline-derived CDR1 and CDR2 are SGHRS and YFSETQ. Trimming cost V 4 bases and J 9 bases; bases outside gene matches: 4. This CDR3 has 15 residues. CDR3: CASSLGLAGGAEQFF. The CDR3 coding sequence is TGCGCCAGCAGCCTGGGACTAGCGGGAGGGGCTGAGCAGTTCTTC.

The CDR3 DNA follows: TGTGCCAGCAGCCGCAGGGTCGCGACTAATGAAAAACTGTTTTTT. It specifies CASSRRVATNEKLFF. The genes are TRBV7-8 and TRBJ1-4; maybe TRBD1 (5 bases). The V end lost 5 bases, the J end lost 2 bases, and 12 bases lay between the germline ends. The CDR3 length is 15 residues. In germline, CDR1 is SGHVS, CDR2 FQNEAQ.

The J gene is TRBJ1-2, the V gene TRBV28; 10 nucleotides match TRBD1. J lost 0 bases, V lost 5 bases, and 6 bases had no gene match. Germline V CDR1 and CDR2: MDHEN, SYDVKM. The CDR3 covers 16 residues. CDR3 coding DNA: TGTGCCAGCAGTCGAGGACAGGGGGTAGCTAACTATGGCTACACCTTC. It translates to CASSRGQGVANYGYTF.

This rearrangement joins TRBV11-2 to TRBJ2-7; perhaps TRBD1 as D (6 bases). V dropped 1 base and J dropped 6 bases, with 10 bases sitting between them. The CDR3 consists of 13 residues. CDR1 is SGHAT, CDR2 FQNNGV, per germline. CDR3 sequence (DNA): TGTGCCAGCAGCTTAGGCACAGGGTTCGAGCAGTACGTC. Translated: CASSLGTGFEQYV.

This clone turned up a few times. The V and J genes are TRBV5-1 and TRBJ2-7; 7 bases are shared with TRBD2. CDR1 and CDR2 (germline): SGHRS, YFSETQ. CDR3 length equals 14 residues. V lost 4 bases and J lost 2; bases outside the gene matches: 6. CDR3 coding DNA: TGCGCCAGCAGCATAGGACTAGGTCCCTACGAGCAGTACGTC. Its translation is CASSIGLGPYEQYV.

The V call is TRBV19, the J call TRBJ1-6; maybe TRBD1 (5 bases). CDR3 length: 13 amino acids. The germline V gene encodes CDR1 LNHDA and CDR2 SQIVND (reference sequence). Trimming cost V 4 bases and J 5 bases, with 6 bases left between them. The CDR3 loop reads CASSTGNNSPLHF. The CDR3, as DNA: TGTGCCAGTAGTACAGGGAATAATTCACCCCTCCACTTT.

The chain recombines TRBV28 with TRBJ2-3; D ambiguous. The V gene's germline CDR1 is MDHEN and CDR2 SYDVKM. Trimming cost V 6 bases and J 2 bases, with 9 bases left between them. CDR3 length equals 13 residues. CDR3: CASRSLNTDTQYF. In nucleotides, the CDR3 is TGTGCCAGCAGGTCACTTAACACAGATACGCAGTATTTT.

The chain joins TRBV7-2 to TRBJ2-7; a possible D gene is TRBD2 (5 bases). V lost 2 bases to trimming and J lost 7 bases, with 12 bases between them. The CDR3 covers 13 residues. Germline values: CDR1 SGHTA, CDR2 FQGNSA. DNA of the CDR3: TGTGCCAGCAGCTTATCGCGGGTGGAAGAGCAGTACGTC. This encodes CASSLSRVEEQYV.